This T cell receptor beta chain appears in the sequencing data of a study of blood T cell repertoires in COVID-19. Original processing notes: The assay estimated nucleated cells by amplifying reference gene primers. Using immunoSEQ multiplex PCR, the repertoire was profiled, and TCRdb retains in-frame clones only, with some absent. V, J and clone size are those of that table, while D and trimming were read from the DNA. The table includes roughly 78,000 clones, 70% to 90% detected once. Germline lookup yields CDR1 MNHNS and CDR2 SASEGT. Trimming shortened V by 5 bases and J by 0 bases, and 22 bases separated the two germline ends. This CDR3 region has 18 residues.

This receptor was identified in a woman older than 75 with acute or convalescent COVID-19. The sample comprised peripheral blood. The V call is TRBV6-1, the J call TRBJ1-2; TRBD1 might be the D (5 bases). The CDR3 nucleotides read TGTGCCAGCAGTAAAGAGGGCGTGGCAGGGCTATCTAACTATGGCTACACCTTC. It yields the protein CASSKEGVAGLSNYGYTF.